The present TCR beta chain was sequenced within a study of identical twins. The CDR3 loop spans 16 amino acids. V lost 4 bases to trimming and J lost 2 bases; unmatched junction nucleotides: 5. Germline values: CDR1 SGDLS, CDR2 YYNGEE. This clonotype has more than one count but fewer than ten. Each CDR3 protein is one row after TCRdb ran MiXCR on the 5' RACE reads. Altogether 200,000 to 250,000 distinct CDR3 sequences are present, 6.5% being singletons, with the ten largest covering roughly 14%. The sample was also linked to a second study, of T cells expressing NK-cell markers.

The TCR sequence derives from a woman younger than 35 in good health. The sample comprised CD8+ T cells sorted from blood. The rearrangement joins TRBV9 to TRBJ2-1; TRBD2 matches at 11 bases. CDR3 in amino acids: CASSSRLAGPYNEQFF. In nucleotides, the CDR3 is TGTGCCAGCAGCTCCAGACTAGCGGGGCCCTACAATGAGCAGTTCTTC.